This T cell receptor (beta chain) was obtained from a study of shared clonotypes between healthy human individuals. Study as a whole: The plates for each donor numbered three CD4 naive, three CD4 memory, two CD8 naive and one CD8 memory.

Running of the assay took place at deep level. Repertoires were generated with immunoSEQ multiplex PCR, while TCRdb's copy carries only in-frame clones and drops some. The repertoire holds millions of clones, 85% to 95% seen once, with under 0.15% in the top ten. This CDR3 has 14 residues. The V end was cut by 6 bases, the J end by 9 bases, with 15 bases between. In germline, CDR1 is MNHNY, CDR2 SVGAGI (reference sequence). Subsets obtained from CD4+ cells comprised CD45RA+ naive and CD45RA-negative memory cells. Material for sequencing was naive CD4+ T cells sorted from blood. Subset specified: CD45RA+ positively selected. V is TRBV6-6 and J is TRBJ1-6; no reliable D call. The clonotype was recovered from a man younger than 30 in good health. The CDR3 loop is CASSSDIEGSPLHF. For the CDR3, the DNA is TGTGCCAGCAGCTCTGACATTGAGGGTTCACCCCTCCACTTT.